This T cell receptor (beta chain) came from a study of high-grade serous ovarian cancer treatment subgroups. In the study overall: On average, approximately 14,000 reads and 6,500 to 8,000 unique TCR beta rearrangements were obtained per sample.

Tumor samples were obtained before definitive surgery or chemotherapy. TCRdb keeps only in-frame clones here, not all; method: immunoSEQ multiplex PCR. The sample has just over 35,000 clones, 79% seen once. V was clipped by 9 bases and J by 4 bases, with 15 bases between them. This CDR3 contains 13 residues. CDR1 and CDR2 (germline): SNHLY, FYNNEI. The sequence derives from a human donor with high-grade serous ovarian cancer. Sequenced input: tumor tissue. This rearrangement joins TRBV2 to TRBJ1-2, with D possibly TRBD1 on 5 matching bases. CDR3 sequence (DNA): TGTGCCAGTTCAGTGGGAGGGACCTATGGCTACACCTTC. Protein: CASSVGGTYGYTF.